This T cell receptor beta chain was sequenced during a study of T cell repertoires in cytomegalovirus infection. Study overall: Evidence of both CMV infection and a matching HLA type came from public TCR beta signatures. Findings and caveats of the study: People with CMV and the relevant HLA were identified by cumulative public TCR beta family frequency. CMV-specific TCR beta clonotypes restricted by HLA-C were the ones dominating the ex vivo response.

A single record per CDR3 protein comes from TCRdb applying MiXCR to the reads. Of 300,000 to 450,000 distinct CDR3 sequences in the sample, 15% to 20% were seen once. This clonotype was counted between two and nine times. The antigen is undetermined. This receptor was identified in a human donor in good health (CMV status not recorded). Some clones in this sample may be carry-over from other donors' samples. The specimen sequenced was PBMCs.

In nucleotides, the CDR3 is TGTGCCAGCAGCCGCGGGGGGACGAACACTGAAGCTTTCTTT. Its protein is CASSRGGTNTEAFF. V usage is TRBV5-4 and J usage is TRBJ1-1; weak D call: TRBD1 (5 bases). The germline gives CDR1 SGHNT, CDR2 YYREEE (reference sequence). CDR3 size: 14 residues. Deletions cut 4 bases from V and 1 base from J, with 11 bases between.